This is a list of T cell receptor beta chains from one sample in a study of cytomegalovirus exposure and HLA in healthy donors. This table comes from immunoSEQ multiplex PCR, and its TCRdb copy is limited to in-frame clones, with some not included. The data show about 170,000 clones, 70% to 90% seen once. The sample comprised PBMCs. Receptors were obtained from a male donor in good health and CMV-seronegative. CDR3s include the opening cysteine and the closing phenylalanine or tryptophan. D genes are given only for firm matches. Rows may omit the clone size; those that give it use once, few, many or a size class.

V	J	size	D	DNA	CDR3
TRBV28	TRBJ2-2	few	NA	TGTGCCAGCCAAGTGGCCCCCACCGGGGAGCTGTTTTTT	CASQVAPTGELFF
TRBV5-4	TRBJ1-5	NA	NA	TGTGCCAGCAGCTTGGGAGGAGGGAATCAGCCCCAGCATTTT	CASSLGGGNQPQHF
TRBV7-2	TRBJ1-5	few	TRBD1	TGTGCCAGCAGCCTAGGACAGGGTGGCCAGCCCCAGCATTTT	CASSLGQGGQPQHF
TRBV10-2	TRBJ2-1	NA	NA	TGCGCCAGCAGTGAAAGCGGAAGCTCCTACAATGAGCAGTTCTTC	CASSESGSSYNEQFF
TRBV15	TRBJ1-2	few	TRBD1	TGTGCCACCAGCAGACCGGGACAGGGACGGAGCTACACCTTC	CATSRPGQGRSYTF
TRBV6-4	TRBJ2-5	NA	TRBD2	TGTGCCAGCAGTGACAGAGCGGGAGGCCGAGAGACCCAGTACTTC	CASSDRAGGRETQYF
TRBV2	TRBJ2-7	NA	TRBD2	TGTGCCAGCAGCCCGGGACTAGCGGGAGGAGGCGAGCAGTACTTC	CASSPGLAGGGEQYF
TRBV30	TRBJ1-2	once	TRBD1	TGTGCCTGGCAAGTGGTAGGGGGCCTAGGCGGCTACACCTTC	CAWQVVGGLGGYTF
TRBV6-6	TRBJ2-4	NA	NA	TGTGCCAGCAGAGACTCGACGGCTAAAAACATTCAGTACTTC	CASRDSTAKNIQYF
TRBV4-2	TRBJ2-1	NA	NA	TGTGCCAGCAGCCAGACAATGAGCTCCTACAATGAGCAGTTCTTC	CASSQTMSSYNEQFF
TRBV15	TRBJ2-3	once	NA	TGTGCCACCAGCTCCCTCAGAGGACAGAACACAGATACGCAGTATTTT	CATSSLRGQNTDTQYF
TRBV29-1	TRBJ1-3	many	TRBD1	TGCAGCGTGACAGGGGGGATAACTGGAAACACCATATATTTT	CSVTGGITGNTIYF
TRBV9	TRBJ2-3	NA	NA	TGTGCCAGCAGCGCTGAGGGGACAAACGCAGATACGCAGTATTTT	CASSAEGTNADTQYF